One sample yielded the 14 T cell receptor beta chains listed below, sequenced in a study of PD-L1 blockade in urothelial cancer. Sequencing used immunoSEQ multiplex PCR; TCRdb keeps in-frame clones, though not all of them. The sample lists fewer than 40,000 clones, more than 75% seen once, with roughly 3.8% in the top ten. Sequences were derived from PBMCs, sampled around atezolizumab (anti-PD-L1) treatment. These receptors came from a man aged 50 to 60 with urothelial cancer.

The rearrangement joins TRBV10-3 to TRBJ1-4, with D possibly TRBD1 on 6 matching bases. CDR1 and CDR2 (germline): ENHRY, SYGVKD. Trimming shortened V by 7 bases and J by 0 bases, and 6 bases separated the two germline ends. The CDR3 is made up of 13 amino acids. CDR3 nucleotide sequence: TGTGCCATCAAGGGGGCAACTAATGAAAAACTGTTTTTT. Amino acids: CAIKGATNEKLFF.

The chain combines TRBV19 with TRBJ2-7; D not resolved. The V end lost 5 bases, the J end lost 3 bases, and 5 bases lay between the germline ends. Germline assignment: CDR1 LNHDA and CDR2 SQIVND (reference sequence). CDR3 length equals 11 residues. The CDR3 nucleotides read TGTGCCAGTAGTTCCCGCTACGAGCAGTACTTC. It yields the protein CASSSRYEQYF. Full variable domain (remainder filled in from reference TRBV19 and TRBJ2-7): DGGITQSPKYLFRKEGQNVTLSCEQNLNHDAMYWYRQDPGQGLRLIYYSQIVNDFQKGDIAEGYSVSREKKESFPLTVTSAQKNPTAFYLCASSSRYEQYFGPGTRLTVT.

CDR3 in amino acids: CASSDPGTGRSGYTF. The CDR3, as DNA: TGTGCCAGCAGTGACCCGGGGACAGGGCGGAGCGGCTACACCTTC. This chain connects TRBV6-1 to TRBJ1-2, with 9 nucleotides matching TRBD1. The CDR3 is made up of 15 amino acids. The germline CDR1 and CDR2 sequences are MNHNS and SASEGT. Trimming cost V 3 bases and J 8 bases; bases outside gene matches: 10.

The CDR3 sequence is CASSIADRGFGNTIYF. The CDR3, as DNA: TGTGCCAGTAGTATAGCAGACAGGGGGTTTGGAAACACCATATATTTT. This rearrangement joins TRBV19 to TRBJ1-3; 9 nucleotides agree with TRBD1. This CDR3 is built from 16 residues. Germline V gives CDR1 LNHDA, CDR2 SQIVND (reference sequence). V shed 1 base and J 3 bases; nucleotides not matched to a gene: 4.

The chain links TRBV27 to TRBJ2-7; D ambiguous. The V and J ends lost 2 bases and 0 bases respectively, with 8 bases between them. The germline CDR1 and CDR2 sequences are MNHEY and SMNVEV (reference sequence). This CDR3 region has 14 residues. The CDR3 DNA reads TGTGCCAGCAGTTTAAACTCGTACTCCTACGAGCAGTACTTC. Translated, it gives CASSLNSYSYEQYF.

The J gene is TRBJ2-7, the V gene TRBV9; 7 bases are shared with TRBD1. V shed 3 bases, J shed 3 bases, and the junction held 9 bases outside the gene matches. The V gene's germline CDR1 is SGDLS and CDR2 YYNGEE. This CDR3 is 15 amino acids long. The DNA of the CDR3 is TGTGCCAGCAGCGCAACGGGACAGAGTAGCTACGAGCAGTACTTC. Protein sequence: CASSATGQSSYEQYF.

The chain recombines TRBV11-2 with TRBJ1-2, with D hard to call. The germline V and J ends were trimmed by 2 bases and 4 bases, with 11 bases remaining between them. Germline V gene lookup returns CDR1 SGHAT and CDR2 FQNNGV. The length of the CDR3 is 14 residues. CDR3 coding DNA: TGTGCCAGCAGCTTATTTGGCGGGGTCTATGGCTACACCTTC. This encodes CASSLFGGVYGYTF.

The V call is TRBV28, the J call TRBJ2-2; D is undetermined. From germline, CDR1 is MDHEN and CDR2 SYDVKM. CDR3 length equals 14 residues. The V end lost 4 bases, the J end lost 3 bases, and 9 bases lay between the germline ends. CDR3 residues: CASSSPLYTGELFF. CDR3 bases: TGTGCCAGCAGTTCCCCCCTATACACCGGGGAGCTGTTTTTT.

The rearrangement joins TRBV5-1 to TRBJ1-2; 8 bases are a match to TRBD1. Germline V gene sequence: CDR1 SGHRS, CDR2 YFSETQ. Unmatched junction bases numbered 11, after V lost 0 bases and J lost 1 base. The CDR3 runs 18 residues. CDR3 protein: CASSLAFGGQAFNYGYTF. For the CDR3, the DNA is TGCGCCAGCAGCTTGGCATTTGGGGGACAGGCCTTTAACTATGGCTACACCTTC. The full variable domain, its missing parts supplied by reference TRBV5-1 and TRBJ1-2, is KAGVTQTPRYLIKTRGQQVTLSCSPISGHRSVSWYQQTPGQGLQFLFEYFSETQRNKGNFPGRFSGRQFSNSRSEMNVSTLELGDSALYLCASSLAFGGQAFNYGYTFGSGTRLTVV.

The CDR3 sequence: CASGLPRGMSYEQYF. As DNA, the CDR3 is TGTGCTAGTGGTTTGCCAAGGGGGATGTCCTACGAGCAGTACTTC. This chain connects TRBV12-5 to TRBJ2-7; D might be TRBD1 (6 bases). CDR3 size: 15 residues. The V and J ends lost 2 bases and 1 base respectively, with 12 bases between them. Germline lookup yields CDR1 LGHNT and CDR2 FRNRAP.

The chain recombines TRBV7-8 with TRBJ1-5; 9 nucleotides agree with TRBD1. Germline V gene sequence: CDR1 SGHVS, CDR2 FQNEAQ. The V gene end was trimmed by 0 bases and the J gene end by 6 bases; junction bases not matched to a gene: 6. CDR3 length: 16 residues. The CDR3 protein is CASSLAMDRGGQPQHF. The CDR3 DNA follows: TGTGCCAGCAGCTTAGCAATGGACAGGGGCGGTCAGCCCCAGCATTTT.

This clone occurred once. This sequence joins TRBV28 and TRBJ2-5; 7 nucleotides agree with TRBD1. The CDR3 has 16 residues. Germline values: CDR1 MDHEN, CDR2 SYDVKM. The ends lost 1 base at V and 1 base at J; junction bases unmatched: 6. The CDR3 DNA is TGTGCCAGCAGTTTATCGGGCCCAGGGGGCCAAGAGACCCAGTACTTC. This translates into CASSLSGPGGQETQYF.

This chain connects TRBV27 to TRBJ2-1; D might be TRBD1 (6 bases). CDR3 length: 15 residues. Deletions cut 6 bases from V and 9 bases from J, with 21 bases between. In germline, CDR1 is MNHEY, CDR2 SMNVEV (reference sequence). The DNA of the CDR3 is TGTGCCAGCAGCTGGGAGACAGGAGTGAGGGGTGAGCAGTTCTTC. Translated: CASSWETGVRGEQFF.

This chain links TRBV6-1 with TRBJ2-7; 10 bases fit TRBD1. The CDR3 is made up of 15 amino acids. Per germline, CDR1 MNHNS and CDR2 SASEGT. With V trimmed by 4 bases and J by 5 bases, 8 bases remained unmatched. The CDR3 DNA sequence: TGTGCCAGCAGTGGACGGGACAGGGGTCGCCACGAGCAGTACTTC. Its translation: CASSGRDRGRHEQYF.